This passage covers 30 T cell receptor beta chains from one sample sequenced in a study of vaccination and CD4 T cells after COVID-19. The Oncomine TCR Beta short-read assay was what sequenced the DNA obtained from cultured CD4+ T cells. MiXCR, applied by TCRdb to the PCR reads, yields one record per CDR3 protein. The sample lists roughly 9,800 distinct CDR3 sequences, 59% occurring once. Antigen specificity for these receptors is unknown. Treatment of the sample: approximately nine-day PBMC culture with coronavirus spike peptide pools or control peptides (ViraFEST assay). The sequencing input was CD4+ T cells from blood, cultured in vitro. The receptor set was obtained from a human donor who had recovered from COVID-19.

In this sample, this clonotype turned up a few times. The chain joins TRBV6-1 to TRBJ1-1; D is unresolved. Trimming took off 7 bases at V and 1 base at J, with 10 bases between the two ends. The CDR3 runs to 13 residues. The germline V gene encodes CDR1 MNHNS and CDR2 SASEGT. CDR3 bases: TGTGCCAGCACTAGGGTTGCGAACACTGAAGCTTTCTTT. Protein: CASTRVANTEAFF.

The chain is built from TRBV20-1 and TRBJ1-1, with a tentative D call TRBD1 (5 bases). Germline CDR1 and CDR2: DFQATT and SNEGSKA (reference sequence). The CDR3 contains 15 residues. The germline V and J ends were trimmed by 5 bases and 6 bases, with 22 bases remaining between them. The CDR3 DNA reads TGCAGTGCTCGCACCCCGGGCCGGGGACCCTCTGAAGCTTTCTTT. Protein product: CSARTPGRGPSEAFF.

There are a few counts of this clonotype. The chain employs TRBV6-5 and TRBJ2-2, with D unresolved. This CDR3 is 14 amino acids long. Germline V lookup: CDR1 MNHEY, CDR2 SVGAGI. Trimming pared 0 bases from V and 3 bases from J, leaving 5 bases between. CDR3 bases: TGTGCCAGCAGTTACTCGATTCACACCGGGGAGCTGTTTTTT. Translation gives CASSYSIHTGELFF.

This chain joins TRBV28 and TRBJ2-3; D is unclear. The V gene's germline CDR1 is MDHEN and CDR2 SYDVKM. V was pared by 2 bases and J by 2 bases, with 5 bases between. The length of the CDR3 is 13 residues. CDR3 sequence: CASSLKYTDTQYF. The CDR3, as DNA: TGTGCCAGCAGTTTAAAGTACACAGATACGCAGTATTTT.

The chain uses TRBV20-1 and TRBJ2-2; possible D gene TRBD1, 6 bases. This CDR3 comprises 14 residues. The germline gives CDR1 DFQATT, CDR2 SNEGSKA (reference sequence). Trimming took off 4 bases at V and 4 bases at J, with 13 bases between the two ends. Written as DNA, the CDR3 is TGCAGTGCTACGGACAGACCTAGCACCGGGGAGCTGTTTTTT. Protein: CSATDRPSTGELFF.

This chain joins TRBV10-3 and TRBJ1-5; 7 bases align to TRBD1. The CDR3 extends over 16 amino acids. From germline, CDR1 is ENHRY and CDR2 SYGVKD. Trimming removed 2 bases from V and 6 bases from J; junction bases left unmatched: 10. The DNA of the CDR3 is TGTGCCATCAGTGAGAGGGGACAGAAGGTGAGTCAGCCCCAGCATTTT. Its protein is CAISERGQKVSQPQHF.

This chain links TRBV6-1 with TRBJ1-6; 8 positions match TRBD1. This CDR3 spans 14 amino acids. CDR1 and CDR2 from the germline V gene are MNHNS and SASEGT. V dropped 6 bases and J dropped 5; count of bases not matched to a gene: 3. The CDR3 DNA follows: TGTGCCAGCAGCCCGGGACAGGATAATTCACCCCTCCACTTT. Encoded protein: CASSPGQDNSPLHF.

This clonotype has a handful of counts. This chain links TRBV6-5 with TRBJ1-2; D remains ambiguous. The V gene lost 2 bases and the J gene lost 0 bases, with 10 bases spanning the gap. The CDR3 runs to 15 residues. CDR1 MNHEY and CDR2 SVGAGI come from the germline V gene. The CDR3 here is CASSYRYGANYGYTF. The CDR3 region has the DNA TGTGCCAGCAGTTACCGGTATGGGGCTAACTATGGCTACACCTTC.

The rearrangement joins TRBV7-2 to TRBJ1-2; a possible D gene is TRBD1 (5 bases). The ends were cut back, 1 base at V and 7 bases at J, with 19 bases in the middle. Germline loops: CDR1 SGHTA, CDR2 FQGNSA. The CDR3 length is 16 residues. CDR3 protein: CASSLGGPGTNSGYTF. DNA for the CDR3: TGTGCCAGCAGCTTAGGAGGGCCGGGGACGAATAGTGGCTACACCTTC.

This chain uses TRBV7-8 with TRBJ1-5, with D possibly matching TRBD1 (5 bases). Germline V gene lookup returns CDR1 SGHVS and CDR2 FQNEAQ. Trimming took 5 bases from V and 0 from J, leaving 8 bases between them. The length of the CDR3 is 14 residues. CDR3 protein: CASSLRDSNQPQHF. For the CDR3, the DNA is TGTGCCAGCAGCCTCAGGGATAGCAATCAGCCCCAGCATTTT.

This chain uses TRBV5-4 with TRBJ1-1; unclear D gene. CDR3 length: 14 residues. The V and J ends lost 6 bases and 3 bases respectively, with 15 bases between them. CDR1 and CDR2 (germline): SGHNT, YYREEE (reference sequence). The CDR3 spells CASNPTGLDTEAFF. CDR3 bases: TGTGCCAGCAACCCCACGGGGTTGGACACTGAAGCTTTCTTT.

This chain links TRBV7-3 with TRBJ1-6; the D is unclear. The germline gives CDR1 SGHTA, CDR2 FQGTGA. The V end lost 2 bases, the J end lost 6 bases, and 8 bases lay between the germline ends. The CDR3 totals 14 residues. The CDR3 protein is CASSLFGSNSPLHF. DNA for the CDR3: TGTGCCAGCAGCTTATTCGGCAGTAATTCACCCCTCCACTTT.

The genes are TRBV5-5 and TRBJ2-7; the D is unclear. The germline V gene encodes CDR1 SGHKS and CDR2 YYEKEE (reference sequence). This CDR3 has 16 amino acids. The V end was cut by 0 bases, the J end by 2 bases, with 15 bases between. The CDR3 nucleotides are TGTGCCAGCAGCTTGGTAGGTTCGAGCAGTACCTACGAGCAGTACTTC. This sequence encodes CASSLVGSSSTYEQYF.

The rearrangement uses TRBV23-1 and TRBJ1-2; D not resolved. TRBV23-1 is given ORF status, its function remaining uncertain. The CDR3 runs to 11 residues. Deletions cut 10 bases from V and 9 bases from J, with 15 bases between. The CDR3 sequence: CATPQLARYTF. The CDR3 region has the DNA TGCGCCACCCCGCAGTTAGCTCGCTACACCTTC.

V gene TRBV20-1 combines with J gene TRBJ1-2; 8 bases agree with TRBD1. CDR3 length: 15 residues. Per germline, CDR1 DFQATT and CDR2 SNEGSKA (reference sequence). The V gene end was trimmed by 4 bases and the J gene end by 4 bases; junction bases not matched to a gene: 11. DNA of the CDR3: TGCAGTGCTATCAAACCGGGACAGGCACGCTATGGCTACACCTTC. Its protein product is CSAIKPGQARYGYTF.

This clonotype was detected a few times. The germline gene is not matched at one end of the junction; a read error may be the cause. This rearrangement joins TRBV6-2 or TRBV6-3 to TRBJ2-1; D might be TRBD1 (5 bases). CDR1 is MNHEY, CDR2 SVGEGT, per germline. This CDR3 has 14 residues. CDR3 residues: CASSFRTTYNEQFF. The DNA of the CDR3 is TGTGCTAGCAGTTTTCGGACAACCTACAATGAGCAGTTCTTC.

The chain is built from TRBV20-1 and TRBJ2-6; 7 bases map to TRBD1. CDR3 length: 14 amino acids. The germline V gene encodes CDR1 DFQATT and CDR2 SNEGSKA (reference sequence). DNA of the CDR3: TGCAGATCGGACAGGACGAGAGGGGCCAACGTCCTGACTTTC. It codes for CRSDRTRGANVLTF.

The CDR3, as DNA: TGTGCCAGCAGTTACTCGAGACTCCACACCGGGGAGCTGTTTTTT. Protein sequence: CASSYSRLHTGELFF. The chain carries TRBV6-2 or TRBV6-3 and TRBJ2-2; no definite D call. The V end lost 0 bases, the J end lost 3 bases, and 8 bases lay between the germline ends. CDR1 MNHEY and CDR2 SVGEGT come from the germline V gene. There are 15 residues in the CDR3.

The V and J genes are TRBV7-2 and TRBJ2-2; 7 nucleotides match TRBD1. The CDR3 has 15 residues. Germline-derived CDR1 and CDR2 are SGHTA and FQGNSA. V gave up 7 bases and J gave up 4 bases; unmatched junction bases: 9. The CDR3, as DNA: TGTGCCAGCACCTCAGCGGCAGGGGGCACCGGGGAGCTGTTTTTT. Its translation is CASTSAAGGTGELFF.

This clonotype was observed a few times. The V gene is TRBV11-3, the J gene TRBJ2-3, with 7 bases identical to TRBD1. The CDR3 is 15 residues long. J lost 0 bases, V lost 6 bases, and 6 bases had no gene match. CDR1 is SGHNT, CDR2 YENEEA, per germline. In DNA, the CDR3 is TGTGCCAGCAGTCAGACGGGACAGAGCACAGATACGCAGTATTTT. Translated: CASSQTGQSTDTQYF.

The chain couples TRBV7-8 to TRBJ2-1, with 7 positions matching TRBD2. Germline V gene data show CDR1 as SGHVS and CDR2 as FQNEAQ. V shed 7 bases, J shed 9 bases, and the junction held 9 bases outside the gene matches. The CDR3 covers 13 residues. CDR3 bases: TGTGCCAGCACCCTTACGGGAGGAGGTGAGCAGTTCTTC. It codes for CASTLTGGGEQFF.

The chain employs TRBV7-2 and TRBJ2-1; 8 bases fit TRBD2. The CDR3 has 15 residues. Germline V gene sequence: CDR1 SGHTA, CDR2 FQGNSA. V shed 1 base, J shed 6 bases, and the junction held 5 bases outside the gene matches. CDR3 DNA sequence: TGTGCCAGCAGCTTAGTCGGGAGGGCCTCCAATGAGCAGTTCTTC. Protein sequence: CASSLVGRASNEQFF.

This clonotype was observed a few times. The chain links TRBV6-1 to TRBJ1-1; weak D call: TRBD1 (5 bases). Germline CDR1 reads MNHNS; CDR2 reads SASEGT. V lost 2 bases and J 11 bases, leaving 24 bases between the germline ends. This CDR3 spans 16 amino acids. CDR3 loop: CASSELDYYGGTLAFF. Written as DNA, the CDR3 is TGTGCCAGCAGTGAATTGGATTATTATGGGGGGACTCTGGCTTTCTTT.

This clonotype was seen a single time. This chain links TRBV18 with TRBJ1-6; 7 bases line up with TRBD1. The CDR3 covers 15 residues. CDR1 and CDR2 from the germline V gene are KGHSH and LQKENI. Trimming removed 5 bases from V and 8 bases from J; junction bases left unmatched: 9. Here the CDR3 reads CASSATGSRDSPLHF. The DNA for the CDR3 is TGTGCCAGCTCAGCGACAGGGAGCAGGGATTCACCCCTCCACTTT.

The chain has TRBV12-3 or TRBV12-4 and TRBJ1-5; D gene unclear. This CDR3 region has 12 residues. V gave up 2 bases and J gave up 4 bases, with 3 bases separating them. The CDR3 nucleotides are TGTGCCAGCAGTTTACTGAATCAGCCCCAGCATTTT. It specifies CASSLLNQPQHF.

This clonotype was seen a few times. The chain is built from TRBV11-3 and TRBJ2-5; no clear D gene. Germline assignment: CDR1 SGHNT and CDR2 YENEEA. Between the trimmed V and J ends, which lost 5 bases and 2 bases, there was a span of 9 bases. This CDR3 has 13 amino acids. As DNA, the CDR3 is TGTGCCAGCAGCCCTCGACCTCAAGAGACCCAGTACTTC. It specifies CASSPRPQETQYF. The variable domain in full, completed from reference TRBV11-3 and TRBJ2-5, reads EAGVVQSPRYKIIEKKQPVAFWCNPISGHNTLYWYLQNLGQGPELLIRYENEEAVDDSQLPKDRFSAERLKGVDSTLKIQPAELGDSAVYLCASSPRPQETQYFGPGTRLLVL.

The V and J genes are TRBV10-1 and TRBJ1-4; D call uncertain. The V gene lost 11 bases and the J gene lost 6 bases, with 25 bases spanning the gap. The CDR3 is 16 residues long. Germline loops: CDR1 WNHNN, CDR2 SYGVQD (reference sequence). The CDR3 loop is CADNKGPLDGDEKLFF. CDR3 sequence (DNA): TGCGCCGACAATAAGGGCCCACTGGACGGGGATGAAAAACTGTTTTTT.

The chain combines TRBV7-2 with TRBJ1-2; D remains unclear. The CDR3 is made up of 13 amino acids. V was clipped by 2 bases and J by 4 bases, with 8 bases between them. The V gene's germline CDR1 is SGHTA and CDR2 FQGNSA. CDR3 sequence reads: CASSLQPLYGYTF. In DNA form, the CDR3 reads TGTGCCAGCAGCTTACAGCCACTCTATGGCTACACCTTC.

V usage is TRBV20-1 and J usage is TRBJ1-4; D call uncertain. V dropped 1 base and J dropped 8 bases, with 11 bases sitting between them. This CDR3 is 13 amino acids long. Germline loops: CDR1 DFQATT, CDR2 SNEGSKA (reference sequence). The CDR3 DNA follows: TGCAGTGCTAGAGGGAGGGCTGGGGAAAAACTGTTTTTT. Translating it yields CSARGRAGEKLFF.

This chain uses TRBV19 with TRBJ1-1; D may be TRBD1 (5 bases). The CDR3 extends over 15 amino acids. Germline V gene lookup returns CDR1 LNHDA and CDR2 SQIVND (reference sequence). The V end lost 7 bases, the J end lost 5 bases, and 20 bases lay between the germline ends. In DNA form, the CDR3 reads TGTGCCAGTACCACCCTGGTGGGGGGTCTTACTGAAGCTTTCTTT. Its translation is CASTTLVGGLTEAFF.